This T cell receptor beta chain was captured in a study of glioma-infiltrating T cells. Study-level findings and limits: Only very few CDR3 sequences appeared in both tissue and blood. Non-neoplastic patients had below-expected tissue-blood divergence, while all gliomas exceeded expectation.

This clonotype showed up many times. What it recognizes is unknown. Amplification of TCR alpha and beta CDR3 regions from RNA used iRepertoire nested multiplex PCR. Tissue mRNA or PBMC total RNA, about 90-450 ng, went into one-step reverse transcription and amplification. TCRdb re-analysed the multiplex PCR reads in MiXCR, keeping a single row per CDR3 protein. The sample contains roughly 200,000 distinct CDR3 sequences, 32% of which appear only once. This clonotype was sampled from a human donor with low-grade glioma or glioblastoma, undergoing nonglioma brain surgery, or in good health (not recorded which). The sequencing sample was made of glioma tissue, nonneoplastic brain tissue, or PBMCs (not recorded which).

The CDR3 region has the DNA TGTGCCAGCAGCTTAGGGAGTCTCGGGGTAGAGACCCAGTACTTC. Its translation is CASSLGSLGVETQYF. V usage is TRBV7-9 and J usage is TRBJ2-5; a weak D match, TRBD2 (5 bases). V was cut by 1 base and J by 4 bases, with 13 bases left in between. This CDR3 is built from 15 residues. Germline CDR1 reads SEHNR; CDR2 reads FQNEAQ (reference sequence).